The 14 T cell receptor beta chains below all came from one sample that was sequenced in a study of blood T cell repertoires in COVID-19 (dated by TCRdb to 2020 to 2021). The receptor library was made with the immunoSEQ multiplex PCR assay. Sourced from immuneACCESS, this table was stored by TCRdb with only in-frame sequences that have V and J called. A share of the clones is absent; for the studies checked, an unresolved V gene accounts for under half, and the remainder has no known explanation. This sample comprises about 110,000 clones, 85% of them detected only once. The ten top clones hold 10% to 15% of the sample. The sequencing sample was made of peripheral blood. The receptors shown here come from a human donor in a cohort sampled during active COVID-19.

The V and J genes are TRBV6-6 and TRBJ1-2; tentative D call: TRBD1 (5 bases). Germline CDR1 is MNHNY and CDR2 is SVGAGI (reference sequence). Deletions cut 5 bases from V and 5 bases from J, with 12 bases between. This CDR3 spans 13 amino acids. The DNA for the CDR3 is TGTGCCAGCAGTCTTTCGGGGGGGTATGGCTACACCTTC. As protein: CASSLSGGYGYTF.

The chain uses TRBV11-3 and TRBJ2-3, with a possible D match to TRBD2 (6 bases). CDR3 size: 15 residues. In germline, CDR1 is SGHNT, CDR2 YENEEA. V dropped 2 bases and J dropped 0 bases, with 9 bases sitting between them. The CDR3 loop is CASSLMGGSTDTQYF. The CDR3 DNA is TGTGCCAGCAGCTTAATGGGGGGAAGCACAGATACGCAGTATTTT.

The CDR3 region has the DNA TGTGCCAGCAGCGTAGGACAACGTAGCGAGCAGTACTTC. Protein: CASSVGQRSEQYF. The chain recombines TRBV9 with TRBJ2-7; no firm D call. Germline-derived CDR1 and CDR2 are SGDLS and YYNGEE. This CDR3 contains 13 residues. V lost 0 bases and J lost 6, with 10 bases in between.

J is TRBJ1-1 and V is TRBV6-5, with D possibly TRBD1 on 5 matching bases. Germline CDR1 reads MNHEY; CDR2 reads SVGAGI. The CDR3 length is 12 residues. The V and J ends lost 9 bases and 7 bases respectively, with 15 bases between them. This CDR3 is CASNEWQGEAFF. CDR3 DNA sequence: TGTGCCAGTAATGAGTGGCAGGGTGAAGCTTTCTTT.

The CDR3 protein is CASSVEQGLVYNEQFF. The CDR3, as DNA: TGTGCCAGCAGCGTAGAACAGGGTTTGGTTTACAATGAGCAGTTCTTC. The V call is TRBV9, the J call TRBJ2-1; possible D gene TRBD1, 6 bases. The germline V gene encodes CDR1 SGDLS and CDR2 YYNGEE. Trimming cost V 0 bases and J 4 bases, with 14 bases left between them. The CDR3 is 16 amino acids.

The table lists this clone with a few counts. The chain is built from TRBV7-3 and TRBJ2-2; maybe TRBD1 (6 bases). Per the germline V gene, CDR1 is SGHTA and CDR2 is FQGTGA. V was clipped by 2 bases and J by 4 bases, with 8 bases between them. There are 14 residues in the CDR3. The CDR3 DNA reads as TGTGCCAGCAGCTTAGGGGGCGGCACCGGGGAGCTGTTTTTT. It translates to CASSLGGGTGELFF.

The rearrangement joins TRBV29-1 to TRBJ2-5; weak D call: TRBD2 (6 bases). The CDR3 loop spans 13 amino acids. Germline V CDR1 and CDR2: SQVTM, ANQGSEA. V was clipped by 8 bases and J by 5 bases, with 18 bases between them. CDR3 protein: CSTWRVGEETQYF. Here the CDR3 DNA reads TGCAGCACCTGGAGGGTGGGGGAGGAGACCCAGTACTTC.

The rearrangement links TRBV6-6 to TRBJ2-1; 12 bases fit TRBD2. Germline trimming cut 7 bases from V and 9 bases from J; bases unmatched to any gene: 7. The CDR3 totals 14 residues. Germline V lookup: CDR1 MNHNY, CDR2 SVGAGI (reference sequence). This CDR3 reads CASTSSGGAGEQFF. CDR3 DNA: TGTGCCAGCACCTCTAGCGGGGGGGCCGGTGAGCAGTTCTTC.

This clone has just a few counts. The genes are TRBV27 and TRBJ2-1; 8 bases are shared with TRBD2. The CDR3 runs 14 residues. The trim removed 10 bases at V and 0 bases at J, leaving 5 bases unmatched. From germline, CDR1 is MNHEY and CDR2 SMNVEV (reference sequence). Written as DNA, the CDR3 is TGTGCCACTGCGGGGGGCCTCTCCTACAATGAGCAGTTCTTC. Its translation: CATAGGLSYNEQFF.

The rearrangement joins TRBV6-2 or TRBV6-3 to TRBJ1-2; no definite D call. The V end was cut by 2 bases, the J end by 6 bases, with 10 bases between. The CDR3 runs to 13 residues. CDR1 is MNHEY, CDR2 SVGEGT, per germline. The CDR3 sequence is CASSYRLEDGYTF. CDR3 sequence (DNA): TGTGCCAGCAGTTACCGACTTGAGGATGGCTACACCTTC.

The table lists this clone with a few counts. The chain links TRBV11-3 to TRBJ2-7; 9 positions match TRBD1. CDR1 is SGHNT and CDR2 is YENEEA in the germline V gene. V shed 5 bases, J shed 5 bases, and the junction held 4 bases outside the gene matches. The CDR3 is 13 amino acids. The CDR3 sequence is CASSPDRGNEQYF. CDR3 in DNA: TGTGCCAGCAGCCCGGACAGGGGAAACGAGCAGTACTTC.

The rearrangement links TRBV11-3 to TRBJ2-2; possible D gene TRBD1, 5 bases. Looked up from germline, CDR1 is SGHNT and CDR2 is YENEEA. The CDR3 consists of 14 residues. The ends were cut back, 4 bases at V and 3 bases at J, with 9 bases in the middle. In DNA form, the CDR3 reads TGTGCCAGCAGCTCTAGGGGTCACACCGGGGAGCTGTTTTTT. The encoded protein is CASSSRGHTGELFF. The variable domain in full, completed from reference TRBV11-3 and TRBJ2-2, reads EAGVVQSPRYKIIEKKQPVAFWCNPISGHNTLYWYLQNLGQGPELLIRYENEEAVDDSQLPKDRFSAERLKGVDSTLKIQPAELGDSAVYLCASSSRGHTGELFFGEGSRLTVL.

This clone was seen only once. The chain couples TRBV4-2 to TRBJ1-5; tentatively, D is TRBD1 (5 bases). This CDR3 is 12 amino acids long. Germline V lookup: CDR1 LGHNA, CDR2 YNFKEQ. Trimming stripped 1 base from V and 9 bases from J, with 7 bases between. CDR3 nucleotides: TGTGCCAGCAGCCAAGGGGGGGGGCCCCAGCATTTT. Amino acids: CASSQGGGPQHF.

The chain has TRBV4-3 and TRBJ2-1; 10 positions match TRBD1. Germline V gene lookup returns CDR1 LGHNA and CDR2 YSLEER. The CDR3 is 15 residues long. V dropped 1 base and J dropped 9; count of bases not matched to a gene: 6. CDR3 DNA: TGCGCCAGCAGCCAAGGGGGACAGGGGTCGGGTGAGCAGTTCTTC. This sequence encodes CASSQGGQGSGEQFF.